The T cell receptor (beta chain) under discussion was sequenced for a study of CD8 T cells in ankylosing spondylitis. Study-level results: Matched ankylosing spondylitis synovial fluid reportedly contained a significantly enriched population of disease-linked clones. Clones linked to the disease showed a CD8+ phenotype. They occurred at relatively low frequencies in peripheral blood. Within ankylosing spondylitis blood, a TCR beta motif made up of eight highly homologous variants appeared to be characteristic.

Germline values: CDR1 DFQATT, CDR2 SNEGSKA (reference sequence). The CDR3 extends over 14 amino acids. Between the trimmed V and J ends, which lost 1 base and 4 bases, there was a span of 11 bases. Details on this clonotype: Its specificity is not known.

By quantitative 5'-RACE with molecular barcodes, the TCR beta libraries were made. Via MiXCR, TCRdb re-called the 5' RACE reads, giving one row per CDR3 protein. Of 300,000 to 400,000 distinct CDR3 sequences in the sample, approximately 20% were seen once. The chain couples TRBV20-1 to TRBJ2-1; D gene uncertain. The source material was blood, either unsorted or a sorted T cell fraction (not recorded which). This TCR came from a male donor with ankylosing spondylitis or in good health (not recorded which). The CDR3 nucleotides read TGCAGTGCTAGAGGCGGTACAGAGTACAATGAGCAGTTCTTC. The encoded protein is CSARGGTEYNEQFF.